This T cell receptor beta chain was found in a study of blood T cell repertoires in COVID-19. Background on the study: Acute and convalescent COVID-19 specimens originated in the United States, Italy and Spain. PBMCs, B-cell-depleted T cells, or T cells were the source of the cDNA or gDNA that made up the material.

In the authors' workflow: Amplified reference gene primers provided the basis for estimating nucleated cell counts. The assay was immunoSEQ multiplex PCR, and TCRdb's table has in-frame clones only and misses some. V, J and clone size are taken as reported in that table, and D and trimming were inferred from the DNA itself. The table lists 35,000 to 45,000 clones, over 80% of them singletons, with roughly 5% in the top ten. The V gene end was trimmed by 6 bases and the J gene end by 6 bases; junction bases not matched to a gene: 7. Germline V gene data show CDR1 as LNHDA and CDR2 as SQIVND (reference sequence). The CDR3 is made up of 14 amino acids.

The V and J genes are TRBV19 and TRBJ2-5; 10 bases match TRBD2. Sequenced material: peripheral blood. The sequence came from a man aged 50-60 years with active COVID-19. The CDR3 nucleotides read TGTGCCAGTAGCTCGGTAGCGGGGGGCCAGACCCAGTACTTC. Translation: CASSSVAGGQTQYF.